This T cell receptor beta chain was identified during a study of blood T cell repertoires in COVID-19 (dated by TCRdb to 2018 to 2021). Background for the entire study: Samples covering the acute and convalescent phases of COVID-19 were provided by collaborators in the United States, Italy and Spain. The dataset comprised deeply sampled blood TCRbeta repertoires from subjects exposed to, actively infected with, or recovered from COVID-19. The repertoires were made available in a free public database intended to serve as a resource for research on the immune response to SARS-CoV-2. The material from the prospective study consisted of cDNA or gDNA derived from T cells, B-cell-depleted T cells, or PBMCs. Samples came from the ongoing ImmuneRACE study (first 160 participants) plus 1,254 subjects from 6 global collaborators. Sample metadata almost always included a de-identified subject ID, COVID-19 status, age in years and sex. Where available, HLA class I and class II types were taken from metadata supplied by the sample provider and were not determined by assay-based typing. What the research found in general, with its limitations: The quantity of clinical and demographic metadata differed by source and by participant and was supplied without curation.

As concerns this clone: Its cognate antigen has yet to be identified. Base qualities are not at hand, and no much larger clone is one base apart.

V and J are truncated by 1 base and 3 bases respectively, leaving an intervening sequence of 6 bases. CDR1 and CDR2, per the germline V gene (reference sequence), are MNHEY and SMNVEV. The CDR3 spans 13 residues, from the cysteine through the phenylalanine. Solely the CDR3 DNA is kept, with 39 bases framed from the first base. Participants in the prospective study were aged roughly 18 to 95 years, lived in some 24 United States geographic areas, and enrolled through a virtual design. To assign participants to cohorts, the prospective study relied on clinical history that participants themselves reported in a screening survey and a study questionnaire. For ImmuneRACE Cohort 3, a participant was defined as recovered based on two consecutive negative NP/OP PCR tests, clearance by a healthcare professional, or resolution of symptoms. In the prospective study, mobile phlebotomists collected whole blood, serum and a nasopharyngeal or oropharyngeal swab from each participant. Participants in the prospective study had the option to provide additional blood draws and questionnaires over a roughly two-month period. Before DNA extraction, prospective study blood samples were shipped either frozen or at room temperature.

The immunoSEQ Assay, a bias-controlled multiplex PCR, was used to amplify TCRbeta CDR3 regions from genomic DNA. The study's processing was this. Nucleated cell counts per sample were estimated from amplification of reference gene primers within the assay. To quantify the absolute abundance of each unique TCRbeta CDR3 rearrangement, sequence reads were collapsed and filtered. For each sample, productive Simpson clonality was calculated as the square root of Simpson's diversity index across productive rearrangements. TCRdb stores this immuneACCESS table with in-frame sequences only. Part of the clones is absent; in the studies checked, under half of the shortfall reflects unresolved V genes, and no reason is known for the rest. V, J and clone size were drawn from that table, and D and trimming were deduced from the DNA. This sample comprises over 200,000 clones, 70% to 85% of them detected only once. Of the sample, approximately 16% falls within the top ten clones.

The source of this sequence is a man in his forties who had recovered from COVID-19. The sequenced sample was PBMCs or T cells enriched from blood (not recorded which). The sequence links TRBV27 to TRBJ1-1, with the D gene call left open. The CDR3 region reads CASSLFTDTEAFF. At the DNA level, the sequence is TGTGCCAGCAGTTTATTTACGGACACTGAAGCTTTCTTT.